These 26 T cell receptor beta chains came from one sample sequenced in a study of T cell responses to AZD1222 COVID-19 vaccine. Using immunoSEQ multiplex PCR, the repertoire was profiled, and TCRdb retains in-frame clones only, with some absent. The sample contains 150,000 or so clones, about 92% of which appear only once. Sample: peripheral blood, taken 28 days after the second AZD1222 dose. Receptor source: an adult who received the AZD1222 COVID-19 vaccine.

The rearrangement uses TRBV19 and TRBJ1-4; D is unresolved. CDR3 size: 14 residues. The ends were cut back, 6 bases at V and 7 bases at J, with 15 bases in the middle. The germline CDR1 and CDR2 sequences are LNHDA and SQIVND (reference sequence). The CDR3 DNA reads as TGTGCCAGTAGCAGTACAGTCTCCGTTGAAAAACTGTTTTTT. This gives the protein CASSSTVSVEKLFF.

The chain uses TRBV6-5 and TRBJ2-7; 8 bases agree with TRBD2. Germline CDR1 and CDR2: MNHEY and SVGAGI. The CDR3 runs 14 residues. J lost 3 bases, V lost 4 bases, and 5 bases had no gene match. Here the CDR3 reads CASSLTGGVYEQYF. In DNA, the CDR3 is TGTGCCAGCAGTTTAACGGGAGGGGTCTACGAGCAGTACTTC.

This clone was counted between two and nine times. The chain carries TRBV4-1 and TRBJ2-7; 9 bases match TRBD2. V lost 2 bases and J lost 3; bases outside the gene matches: 5. Germline V gene sequence: CDR1 MGHRA, CDR2 YSYEKL. The CDR3 has 15 residues. In DNA form, the CDR3 reads TGCGCCAGCAGCCAACAGACTAGCGGAATCTACGAGCAGTACTTC. Translation: CASSQQTSGIYEQYF.

In the case of this clone: Its ends do not fully match the called genes, so a read error is possible. This chain connects TRBV5-5 to TRBJ2-7; TRBD2 might be the D (6 bases). This CDR3 contains 16 residues. Per the germline V gene, CDR1 is SGHKS and CDR2 is YYEKEE (reference sequence). Here the CDR3 reads CASSLFPGLSSNEQYF. CDR3 in DNA: TGTGCCAGCAGCTTGTTCCCGGGACTGTCCTCCAACGAGCAGTACTTC. Filled out from reference TRBV5-5 and TRBJ2-7, the complete variable domain reads DAGVTQSPTHLIKTRGQQVTLRCSPISGHKSVSWYQQVLGQGPQFIFQYYEKEERGRGNFPDRFSARQFPNYSSELNVNALLLGDSALYLCASSLFPGLSSNEQYFGPGTRLTVT.

The chain links TRBV12-3 or TRBV12-4 to TRBJ1-2; D perhaps matches TRBD1 (6 bases). V lost 2 bases and J 9 bases, leaving 10 bases between the germline ends. This CDR3 comprises 12 residues. CDR3 sequence reads: CASSLRDKSYTF. The DNA for the CDR3 is TGTGCCAGCAGTTTAAGGGACAAAAGCTACACCTTC.

This clone was seen just once. The rearrangement links TRBV7-2 to TRBJ1-4, with D possibly matching TRBD1 (5 bases). V was cut by 5 bases and J by 7 bases, with 20 bases left in between. CDR1 is SGHTA and CDR2 is FQGNSA in the germline V gene. The CDR3 loop spans 16 amino acids. CDR3 amino acids: CASSLSRDQDLEKLFF. The CDR3 nucleotides are TGTGCCAGCAGCCTATCTCGGGACCAGGACCTTGAAAAACTGTTTTTT.

The chain uses TRBV5-1 and TRBJ2-5; 9 bases map to TRBD2. CDR1 and CDR2 from the germline V gene are SGHRS and YFSETQ. CDR3 length: 15 amino acids. Trimming cost V 2 bases and J 4 bases; bases outside gene matches: 6. CDR3 sequence (DNA): TGCGCCAGCAGCTTTAGCGGGAGTACATTAGAGACCCAGTACTTC. It specifies CASSFSGSTLETQYF.

The chain recombines TRBV6-6 with TRBJ1-5; 10 bases map to TRBD1. V dropped 5 bases and J dropped 4; count of bases not matched to a gene: 8. Germline CDR1 and CDR2: MNHNY and SVGAGI (reference sequence). This CDR3 region has 16 residues. The CDR3 region has the DNA TGTGCCAGCAGTCTCACCCCGGACAGGGGGAATCAGCCCCAGCATTTT. This gives the protein CASSLTPDRGNQPQHF.

The rearrangement uses TRBV14 and TRBJ1-6; the D gene is possibly TRBD1 (6 bases). From germline, CDR1 is SGHDN and CDR2 FVKESK. There are 15 residues in the CDR3. The V end lost 3 bases, the J end lost 9 bases, and 15 bases lay between the germline ends. The CDR3 region has the DNA TGTGCCAGCAGCCATTACGGGGGGGCAGGTTCACCCCTCCACTTT. Translated, it gives CASSHYGGAGSPLHF.

V gene TRBV19 combines with J gene TRBJ1-2; 8 bases map to TRBD1. Trimming removed 5 bases from V and 6 bases from J; junction bases left unmatched: 5. This CDR3 is 13 amino acids long. Germline assignment: CDR1 LNHDA and CDR2 SQIVND (reference sequence). The DNA of the CDR3 is TGTGCCAGTAGTCAGACAGGGGTGCATGGCTACACCTTC. Translating gives CASSQTGVHGYTF. Full variable domain (remainder filled in from reference TRBV19 and TRBJ1-2): DGGITQSPKYLFRKEGQNVTLSCEQNLNHDAMYWYRQDPGQGLRLIYYSQIVNDFQKGDIAEGYSVSREKKESFPLTVTSAQKNPTAFYLCASSQTGVHGYTFGSGTRLTVV.

This clone is a singleton in its sample. This CDR3 reads CASSLGETGGRRDTEAFF. The CDR3 DNA reads as TGCGCCAGCAGCTTGGGCGAGACAGGGGGCAGAAGGGACACTGAAGCTTTCTTT. The chain couples TRBV5-1 to TRBJ1-1, with TRBD1 matching 10 bases. The germline V gene has CDR1 SGHRS and CDR2 YFSETQ. The CDR3 length is 18 residues. The ends lost 0 bases at V and 3 bases at J; junction bases unmatched: 11.

J is TRBJ2-2 and V is TRBV28, with D perhaps matching TRBD2 (5 bases). V gave up 7 bases and J gave up 6 bases, with 12 bases separating them. The CDR3 runs to 13 residues. Per the germline V gene, CDR1 is MDHEN and CDR2 is SYDVKM. DNA for the CDR3: TGTGCCAGCAAGGAGAGGGTAGCCGGGGAGCTGTTTTTT. This translates into CASKERVAGELFF.

The gene calls are TRBV3-1 (or the pseudogene TRBV3-2) and TRBJ1-4; D may be TRBD1 (6 bases). V lost 4 bases to trimming and J lost 0 bases, with 9 bases between them. The CDR3 is 15 amino acids. The germline V gene has CDR1 LGHDT and CDR2 YNNKEL (reference sequence). The CDR3 DNA is TGTGCCAGCAGCCCCGCAGGGGCAACTAATGAAAAACTGTTTTTT. It specifies CASSPAGATNEKLFF.

This chain links TRBV6-6 with TRBJ2-2; D is ambiguous. Deletions cut 0 bases from V and 1 base from J, with 9 bases between. CDR1 is MNHNY, CDR2 SVGAGI, per germline (reference sequence). This CDR3 contains 16 residues. The CDR3 loop reads CASSYSFSLNTGELFF. CDR3 coding DNA: TGTGCCAGCAGTTACTCGTTCAGCTTGAACACCGGGGAGCTGTTTTTT.

CDR3 loop: CASSLEWEGRKGTQYF. As DNA, the CDR3 is TGTGCCAGCAGCTTGGAGTGGGAAGGCCGGAAGGGTACGCAGTATTTT. This sequence joins TRBV5-5 and TRBJ2-3; D not resolved. The CDR3 is made up of 16 amino acids. From germline, CDR1 is SGHKS and CDR2 YYEKEE (reference sequence). V dropped 0 bases and J dropped 8 bases, with 19 bases sitting between them.

As for this clone: Mismatch with germline at one junction end may stem from a read error. The gene calls are TRBV12-3 or TRBV12-4 and TRBJ1-2, with D possibly being TRBD1 (5 bases). The CDR3 totals 12 residues. CDR3 nucleotides: TGTGCCAGCAGTAGGGGTGTCCGTGGCCACACCTTC. Residues: CASSRGVRGHTF.

The rearrangement joins TRBV27 to TRBJ2-2; 12 bases map to TRBD1. Trimming at V came to 6 bases and at J to 3 bases, leaving 11 bases not matched to a gene. The CDR3 is 18 amino acids. Germline lookup yields CDR1 MNHEY and CDR2 SMNVEV (reference sequence). CDR3 coding DNA: TGTGCCAGCAGCCCTAGATGGGGACAGGGGGCCTACACCGGGGAGCTGTTTTTT. This translates into CASSPRWGQGAYTGELFF.

The chain is built from TRBV2 and TRBJ1-1; D not certain. This CDR3 comprises 14 residues. Germline V gene data show CDR1 as SNHLY and CDR2 as FYNNEI. Trimming took 5 bases from V and 0 from J, leaving 10 bases between them. In DNA, the CDR3 is TGTGCCAGCAGTCTAGAGGTACTGAACACTGAAGCTTTCTTT. It codes for CASSLEVLNTEAFF. The complete variable domain, with remaining parts taken from reference TRBV2 and TRBJ1-1, reads EPEVTQTPSHQVTQMGQEVILRCVPISNHLYFYWYRQILGQKVEFLVSFYNNEISEKSEIFDDQFSVERPDGSNFTLKIRSTKLEDSAMYFCASSLEVLNTEAFFGQGTRLTVV.

V gene TRBV6-4 combines with J gene TRBJ2-1; TRBD2 matches at 10 bases. This CDR3 contains 15 residues. Germline V CDR1 and CDR2: MRHNA, SNTAGT. V trimming: 6 bases; J trimming: 3 bases; junction bases outside the gene matches: 5. The CDR3 DNA follows: TGTGCCAGCAGCTATAGCGGGGGGCACTACAATGAGCAGTTCTTC. It codes for CASSYSGGHYNEQFF.

The V gene is TRBV7-9, the J gene TRBJ1-5; D possibly corresponds to TRBD1 (5 bases). This CDR3 is 13 amino acids long. Germline CDR1 is SEHNR and CDR2 is FQNEAQ (reference sequence). V dropped 6 bases and J dropped 2 bases, with 8 bases sitting between them. CDR3 loop: CASSGAGNQPQHF. CDR3 sequence (DNA): TGTGCCAGCAGTGGGGCGGGCAATCAGCCCCAGCATTTT.

The chain employs TRBV30 and TRBJ2-5; 14 positions match TRBD2. From germline, CDR1 is GTSNPN and CDR2 SVGIG (reference sequence). The CDR3 runs 15 residues. V was pared by 3 bases and J by 5 bases, with 5 bases of the junction left unmatched. The CDR3 reads CAWSFWTSGGETQYF. The DNA of the CDR3 is TGTGCCTGGAGCTTTTGGACTAGCGGGGGGGAGACCCAGTACTTC.

The rearrangement uses TRBV3-1 (or the pseudogene TRBV3-2) and TRBJ1-1; 7 nucleotides line up with TRBD1. Germline CDR1 is LGHDT and CDR2 is YNNKEL (reference sequence). The CDR3 spans 14 residues. V lost 2 bases and J lost 4; bases outside the gene matches: 4. The CDR3 sequence is CASSQNRGITEAFF. The CDR3 bases are TGTGCCAGCAGCCAAAACAGGGGTATCACTGAAGCTTTCTTT.

The J gene is TRBJ1-4, the V gene TRBV6-1; unclear D gene. The V end lost 0 bases, the J end lost 4 bases, and 6 bases lay between the germline ends. CDR3 size: 14 residues. CDR1 and CDR2 (germline): MNHNS, SASEGT. The CDR3 DNA sequence: TGTGCCAGCAGTGAAGCTGGGATTAATGAAAAACTGTTTTTT. Residues: CASSEAGINEKLFF.

The chain has TRBV10-3 and TRBJ2-7, with D perhaps being TRBD1 or TRBD2 (6 bases each). V was clipped by 0 bases and J by 0 bases, with 15 bases between them. The CDR3 totals 17 residues. Looked up from germline, CDR1 is ENHRY and CDR2 is SYGVKD. The chain's CDR3 is CAISESKGGWSSYEQYF. The CDR3 nucleotides read TGTGCCATCAGTGAGTCGAAGGGGGGCTGGAGCTCCTACGAGCAGTACTTC.

The DNA of the CDR3 is TGTGCCAGCAGAGGTGTAAGGGGCTACACCTTC. It encodes CASRGVRGYTF. This chain joins TRBV6-5 and TRBJ1-2, with D hard to call. In germline, CDR1 is MNHEY, CDR2 SVGAGI. The CDR3 covers 11 residues. V lost 6 bases and J 8 bases, leaving 10 bases between the germline ends.

The chain combines TRBV7-2 with TRBJ2-2; 12 nucleotides align to TRBD2. The CDR3 totals 18 residues. V lost 2 bases and J lost 0; bases outside the gene matches: 4. Germline V gives CDR1 SGHTA, CDR2 FQGNSA. The DNA for the CDR3 is TGTGCCAGCAGCTTATATGCTAGCGGGGGGGCGAACACCGGGGAGCTGTTTTTT. It yields the protein CASSLYASGGANTGELFF. Complete variable domain (other parts from reference TRBV7-2 and TRBJ2-2): GAGVSQSPSNKVTEKGKDVELRCDPISGHTALYWYRQSLGQGLEFLIYFQGNSAPDKSGLPSDRFSAERTGGSVSTLTIQRTQQEDSAVYLCASSLYASGGANTGELFFGEGSRLTVL.